One sample yielded the 31 T cell receptor beta chains listed below, sequenced in a study of shared clonotypes between healthy human individuals. TCRdb's table, derived via immunoSEQ multiplex PCR, lists solely in-frame clones and lacks some. In the table there are 2 million to 2.5 million clones, roughly 93% of which are singletons. Sequencing was carried out using naive CD4+ T cells from PBMCs. Subset specified: CD45RA+ positively selected. The receptor source for this set is a man aged 18 to 29 in good health. Some clones in this sample may be carry-over from other donors' samples.

This chain uses TRBV27 with TRBJ2-1; tentative D call: TRBD1 (6 bases). There are 14 residues in the CDR3. Germline V lookup: CDR1 MNHEY, CDR2 SMNVEV (reference sequence). Trimming removed 5 bases at V and 14 bases at J, with 22 bases between. This CDR3 is CASSLTGTTEGEFF. The CDR3 region has the DNA TGTGCCAGCAGTCTAACCGGGACAACCGAGGGGGAGTTCTTC.

The chain uses TRBV2 and TRBJ2-2; D ambiguous. The V gene lost 7 bases and the J gene lost 1 base, with 7 bases spanning the gap. The germline gives CDR1 SNHLY, CDR2 FYNNEI. This CDR3 has 13 amino acids. This CDR3 is CASTAGNTGELFF. The DNA for the CDR3 is TGTGCCAGCACGGCAGGGAACACCGGGGAGCTGTTTTTT.

The chain has TRBV20-1 and TRBJ2-4; no reliable D call. Germline CDR1 DFQATT, CDR2 SNEGSKA (reference sequence). CDR3 size: 10 residues. V was clipped by 6 bases and J by 7 bases, with 7 bases between them. Here the CDR3 DNA reads TGCAGTGCGTTACTTAACATTCAGTACTTC. Translated: CSALLNIQYF.

This chain joins TRBV10-3 and TRBJ2-3; the match to TRBD2 covers 10 bases. The CDR3 runs 17 residues. The J segment lost 1 base and the V segment lost 3 bases, leaving 7 bases of the junction unmatched. The germline V gene encodes CDR1 ENHRY and CDR2 SYGVKD. CDR3 nucleotides: TGTGCCATCAGTGAACTAGCGGGGCCTATTGGCACAGATACGCAGTATTTT. Amino acids: CAISELAGPIGTDTQYF.

The chain recombines TRBV6-1 with TRBJ2-2; 7 bases agree with TRBD1. The V gene end was trimmed by 3 bases and the J gene end by 3 bases; junction bases not matched to a gene: 7. The CDR3 is made up of 16 amino acids. In germline, CDR1 is MNHNS, CDR2 SASEGT. CDR3 protein: CASSDTGTVYTGELFF. The DNA of the CDR3 is TGTGCCAGCAGTGATACCGGGACAGTTTACACCGGGGAGCTGTTTTTT.

This clone was seen just once. The V and J genes are TRBV2 and TRBJ1-2; D perhaps matches TRBD1 (6 bases). The CDR3 loop spans 15 amino acids. Germline CDR1 SNHLY, CDR2 FYNNEI. The germline V and J ends were trimmed by 5 bases and 6 bases, with 19 bases remaining between them. The CDR3 sequence: CASSPLTGPLDGYTF. The CDR3 bases are TGTGCCAGCAGTCCTTTGACAGGCCCCCTAGATGGCTACACCTTC.

This clone was counted a single time. The gene calls are TRBV6-5 and TRBJ2-7; the match to TRBD1 covers 8 bases. The V and J ends lost 2 bases and 4 bases, in that order; junction bases with no gene match: 10. CDR1 is MNHEY, CDR2 SVGAGI, per germline. There are 16 residues in the CDR3. The CDR3 reads CASSYLRTGSGYEQYF. Here the CDR3 DNA reads TGTGCCAGCAGTTACCTCCGGACAGGGTCCGGGTACGAGCAGTACTTC.

This clone came up once. V and J are TRBV6-5 and TRBJ2-7, with a weak D call TRBD2 (6 bases). The CDR3 runs 13 residues. The ends were cut back, 6 bases at V and 3 bases at J, with 12 bases in the middle. The germline gives CDR1 MNHEY, CDR2 SVGAGI. DNA of the CDR3: TGTGCCAGCAGGGGGGGAACCGACTACGAGCAGTACTTC. It is translated as CASRGGTDYEQYF.

This chain joins TRBV19 and TRBJ1-1, with D uncertain. The V gene's germline CDR1 is LNHDA and CDR2 SQIVND (reference sequence). The V end lost 6 bases, the J end lost 1 base, and 12 bases lay between the germline ends. The CDR3 spans 14 residues. The CDR3 bases are TGTGCCAGTAGCGACTGGCTCGGGAACACTGAAGCTTTCTTT. As protein: CASSDWLGNTEAFF.

With respect to this clone: Different DNA sequences within this sample yield the same CDR3. The V gene is TRBV7-2, the J gene TRBJ1-3, with D hard to call. The CDR3 is made up of 13 amino acids. With 2 bases removed from V and 0 bases from J, the gap between germline ends came to 2 bases. Germline CDR1 and CDR2: SGHTA and FQGNSA. CDR3 nucleotides: TGTGCCAGCAGCTTAACCTCTGGAAACACCATATATTTT. It yields the protein CASSLTSGNTIYF.

In this sample, this clone turned up a few times. This sequence joins TRBV2 and TRBJ1-1; TRBD1 matches at 7 bases. The CDR3 is 17 residues long. The V gene's germline CDR1 is SNHLY and CDR2 FYNNEI. V lost 6 bases to trimming and J lost 0 bases; unmatched junction nucleotides: 13. The CDR3 protein is CASSLSGTEIMNTEAFF. The CDR3 DNA is TGTGCCAGCAGCCTATCCGGGACAGAGATCATGAACACTGAAGCTTTCTTT.

This clone was recorded once. The chain carries TRBV5-1 and TRBJ2-5, with D tentatively TRBD1 (5 bases). Germline values: CDR1 SGHRS, CDR2 YFSETQ. V was cut by 3 bases and J by 7 bases, with 22 bases left in between. The length of the CDR3 is 16 residues. The CDR3 DNA is TGCGCCAGCAGCTCGGATCCAGGGTTAACTCAGGGGACCCAGTACTTC. As protein: CASSSDPGLTQGTQYF.

V usage is TRBV7-6 and J usage is TRBJ2-3, with D hard to call. The CDR3 is 16 amino acids. In germline, CDR1 is SGHVS, CDR2 FNYEAQ. Trimming left V 0 bases short and J 0 bases short, with 10 bases between. CDR3 DNA: TGTGCCAGCAGCTTAGCGGGCAGGCGAAGCACAGATACGCAGTATTTT. Its translation: CASSLAGRRSTDTQYF.

The V gene is TRBV7-9, the J gene TRBJ2-1; 7 nucleotides align to TRBD2. Germline V lookup: CDR1 SEHNR, CDR2 FQNEAQ (reference sequence). The CDR3 has 15 residues. The junction had 13 bases not matched to a gene; V was cut back by 5 bases and J by 9 bases. CDR3 residues: CASSPNWREWGEQFF. CDR3 bases: TGTGCCAGCAGCCCAAATTGGCGGGAGTGGGGTGAGCAGTTCTTC.

The chain employs TRBV19 and TRBJ2-7; TRBD2 matches at 10 bases. The CDR3 consists of 15 residues. Losses at the gene ends were 3 bases for V and 4 bases for J; bases not matched to a gene: 6. Germline-derived CDR1 and CDR2 are LNHDA and SQIVND (reference sequence). The CDR3 DNA reads as TGTGCCAGTAGTATCGTGGCTAGCGGGAGTTACGAGCAGTACTTC. Protein product: CASSIVASGSYEQYF.

This chain links TRBV5-1 with TRBJ2-3, with 12 bases that match TRBD2. This CDR3 is 19 amino acids long. The germline V gene encodes CDR1 SGHRS and CDR2 YFSETQ. V gave up 4 bases and J gave up 1 base; unmatched junction bases: 13. Written as DNA, the CDR3 is TGCGCCAGCAGCCACAAACTAGCGGGAGGTTCCTCCGGCACAGATACGCAGTATTTT. It codes for CASSHKLAGGSSGTDTQYF.

The chain couples TRBV14 to TRBJ2-7, with 9 bases matching TRBD1. CDR3 size: 15 residues. Germline V gene sequence: CDR1 SGHDN, CDR2 FVKESK. V lost 3 bases to trimming and J lost 5 bases; unmatched junction nucleotides: 8. Written as DNA, the CDR3 is TGTGCCAGCAGCCACCTACAGGGGGCGCGGAACGAGCAGTACTTC. It yields the protein CASSHLQGARNEQYF.

The V and J genes are TRBV28 and TRBJ1-1; D is undetermined. V was clipped by 1 base and J by 7 bases, with 10 bases between them. CDR3 length: 13 residues. Germline loops: CDR1 MDHEN, CDR2 SYDVKM. The CDR3 nucleotides are TGTGCCAGCAGTTTATTTAGAGAATATGAAGCTTTCTTT. The encoded protein is CASSLFREYEAFF.

The chain combines TRBV30 with TRBJ2-7; D is unclear. The V and J ends lost 4 bases and 0 bases respectively, with 10 bases between them. The CDR3 contains 13 residues. CDR1 and CDR2 (germline): GTSNPN, SVGIG (reference sequence). The CDR3 here is CAWIPSFSYEQYF. CDR3 sequence (DNA): TGTGCCTGGATCCCGAGCTTCTCCTACGAGCAGTACTTC.

The rearrangement links TRBV18 to TRBJ2-7; 7 bases are shared with TRBD2. The trim removed 3 bases at V and 1 base at J, leaving 9 bases unmatched. This CDR3 has 16 amino acids. CDR1 and CDR2 (germline): KGHSH, LQKENI. CDR3 DNA: TGTGCCAGCTCACCGTATCAAGCGGGGCCATCCTACGAGCAGTACTTC. It encodes CASSPYQAGPSYEQYF.

As concerns this clone: At one end, the junction sequence differs from germline, possibly due to a read error. This chain links TRBV7-2 with TRBJ2-7; D uncertain. The CDR3 is made up of 12 amino acids. Germline assignment: CDR1 SGHTA and CDR2 FQGNSA. The CDR3 DNA reads as TGTGCCAGCACCGTTCGAGAGGAAAGGGCAGACTTC. This translates into CASTVREERADF.

This chain connects TRBV10-1 to TRBJ2-5; the match to TRBD2 covers 10 bases. Losses at the gene ends were 10 bases for V and 3 bases for J; bases not matched to a gene: 5. The CDR3 runs to 13 residues. Germline V gene sequence: CDR1 WNHNN, CDR2 SYGVQD (reference sequence). The CDR3 protein is CATSGRGEETQYF. CDR3 nucleotide sequence: TGCGCCACCAGCGGGAGGGGAGAAGAGACCCAGTACTTC.

This chain joins TRBV7-8 and TRBJ1-5; TRBD1 aligns across 12 bases. This CDR3 is 15 amino acids long. The V gene's germline CDR1 is SGHVS and CDR2 FQNEAQ. V lost 5 bases to trimming and J lost 8 bases; unmatched junction nucleotides: 7. The chain's CDR3 is CASSTGTGGLEPQHF. For the CDR3, the DNA is TGTGCCAGCAGCACAGGGACAGGGGGCTTGGAGCCCCAGCATTTT.

The chain couples TRBV25-1 to TRBJ2-5; TRBD2 is a possible D gene (7 bases). V was cut by 3 bases and J by 6 bases, with 14 bases left in between. The CDR3 runs to 14 residues. From germline, CDR1 is MGHDK and CDR2 SYGVNS. CDR3 bases: TGTGCCAGCAGTGACGAGGGGGGGGCGAAGACCCAGTACTTC. Translation: CASSDEGGAKTQYF.

Concerning this clone itself: One end of the junction is discordant with germline, which a read error may explain. The gene calls are TRBV5-6 and TRBJ2-1; no clear D gene. This CDR3 has 16 residues. Germline V lookup: CDR1 SGHDT, CDR2 YYEEEE. The CDR3 region is CASSLVSSSFYNGQFF. The CDR3 DNA reads TGTGCCAGCAGCTTGGTTAGTAGTTCGTTCTACAATGGGCAGTTCTTC.

This chain connects TRBV19 to TRBJ1-2; 7 nucleotides line up with TRBD1. The CDR3 has 14 amino acids. With 4 bases clipped from V and 2 bases from J, the junction kept 4 bases outside the gene matches. Per the germline V gene, CDR1 is LNHDA and CDR2 is SQIVND (reference sequence). The CDR3: CASSTPTGNYGYTF. CDR3 DNA sequence: TGTGCCAGTAGTACCCCGACAGGGAACTATGGCTACACCTTC.

The rearrangement links TRBV5-1 to TRBJ1-4, with D possibly matching TRBD1 (6 bases). CDR3 length equals 15 residues. Trimming stripped 6 bases from V and 5 bases from J, with 17 bases between. Germline lookup yields CDR1 SGHRS and CDR2 YFSETQ. CDR3 sequence reads: CASKGRAGENEKLFF. As DNA, the CDR3 is TGCGCCAGCAAAGGAAGGGCAGGGGAAAATGAAAAACTGTTTTTT. Using reference TRBV5-1 and TRBJ1-4 for the parts outside the CDR3, the full variable domain is KAGVTQTPRYLIKTRGQQVTLSCSPISGHRSVSWYQQTPGQGLQFLFEYFSETQRNKGNFPGRFSGRQFSNSRSEMNVSTLELGDSALYLCASKGRAGENEKLFFGSGTQLSVL.

The rearrangement uses TRBV19 and TRBJ2-2; D ambiguous. Germline V gene lookup returns CDR1 LNHDA and CDR2 SQIVND (reference sequence). V was clipped by 6 bases and J by 1 base, with 9 bases between them. The CDR3 extends over 14 amino acids. The CDR3 protein is CASSHPRNTGELFF. DNA of the CDR3: TGTGCCAGTAGCCACCCGCGGAACACCGGGGAGCTGTTTTTT. Full variable domain (missing parts from reference TRBV19 and TRBJ2-2): DGGITQSPKYLFRKEGQNVTLSCEQNLNHDAMYWYRQDPGQGLRLIYYSQIVNDFQKGDIAEGYSVSREKKESFPLTVTSAQKNPTAFYLCASSHPRNTGELFFGEGSRLTVL.

As to this clone: The sample contains more than one DNA sequence encoding this CDR3. The chain has TRBV28 and TRBJ2-7, with D unclear. V shed 6 bases and J shed 3 bases, with 6 bases lying between them. The CDR3 runs 11 residues. From germline, CDR1 is MDHEN and CDR2 SYDVKM. CDR3 nucleotide sequence: TGTGCCAGCAGGAGTTACTACGAGCAGTACTTC. The encoded protein is CASRSYYEQYF.

The rearrangement links TRBV11-1 to TRBJ2-7; 8 positions agree with TRBD1. Trimming at V came to 6 bases and at J to 5 bases, leaving 9 bases not matched to a gene. The CDR3 runs to 14 residues. CDR1 is SGHAT and CDR2 is FQDESV in the germline V gene (reference sequence). The CDR3 sequence is CASSRDRGFDEQYF. The CDR3 DNA is TGTGCCAGCAGTCGAGACAGGGGCTTCGACGAGCAGTACTTC.

This clone was observed once. The rearrangement links TRBV7-2 to TRBJ2-1; 11 bases map to TRBD2. Germline CDR1 reads SGHTA; CDR2 reads FQGNSA. The CDR3 contains 16 residues. Trimming at V came to 5 bases and at J to 1 base, leaving 4 bases not matched to a gene. As DNA, the CDR3 is TGTGCCAGCAGCGGTCGACTAGCGGGGTCCTACAATGAGCAGTTCTTC. Translated, it gives CASSGRLAGSYNEQFF.